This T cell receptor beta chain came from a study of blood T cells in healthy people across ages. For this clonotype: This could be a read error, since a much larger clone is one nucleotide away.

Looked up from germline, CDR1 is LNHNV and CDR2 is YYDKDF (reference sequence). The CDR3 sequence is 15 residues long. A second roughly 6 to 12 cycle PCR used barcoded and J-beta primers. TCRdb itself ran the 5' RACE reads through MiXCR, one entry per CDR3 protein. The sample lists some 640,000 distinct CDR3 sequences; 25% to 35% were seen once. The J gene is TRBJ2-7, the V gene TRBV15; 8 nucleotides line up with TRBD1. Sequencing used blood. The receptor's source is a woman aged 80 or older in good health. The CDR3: CATSRDSGRGHELYF. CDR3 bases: TGTGCCACCAGCAGAGATTCGGGCAGGGGGCACGAGCTGTACTTC.